This T cell receptor (beta chain) originates from a study of cytomegalovirus exposure and HLA in healthy donors. Whole-study findings and limits: It was confirmed in vitro that a few of the CMV-associated chains were specific for CMV antigens. The finding came from a later analysis; first-cohort TCR clusters tended to co-occur in the roughly 120 validation repertoires. The authors listed 164 TCR beta chains as cytomegalovirus-associated.

Germline CDR1 MNHEY, CDR2 SMNVEV (reference sequence). V was clipped by 3 bases and J by 6 bases, with 12 bases between them. There are 13 residues in the CDR3. In its sample, this clone was seen a few times. Antigen unknown. Only in-frame clones appear in the TCRdb table, and some are missing; sequencing was by immunoSEQ multiplex PCR. The sample has 110,000 or so clones; roughly nine tenths are singletons. The receptor comes from a man in his late teens or twenties in good health and CMV-seropositive. The rearrangement uses TRBV27 and TRBJ2-7; tentative D call: TRBD1 (6 bases). Sequences were obtained from PBMCs. CDR3 nucleotide sequence: TGTGCCAGCAGTTTCGGGACAAGCGGCGAGCAGTACTTC. It specifies CASSFGTSGEQYF.